This passage covers 22 T cell receptor beta chains from one sample sequenced in a study of shared clonotypes between healthy human individuals. Profiled with immunoSEQ multiplex PCR; TCRdb holds only in-frame clones, not every one. This table holds about 590,000 clones, 95% to 96% found once. CD45RO-negative, CCR7-selected cells formed the naive CD8 fraction, which excluded terminally differentiated effector memory CD45RA+ cells. The specimen was naive CD8+ T cells sorted from blood. The receptors derive from a woman aged 25 to 39 in good health.

This clone was picked up one time. V usage is TRBV5-4 and J usage is TRBJ1-5; the D gene is possibly TRBD1 (5 bases). V was pared by 0 bases and J by 4 bases, with 11 bases between. The CDR3 extends over 15 amino acids. Germline V lookup: CDR1 SGHNT, CDR2 YYREEE (reference sequence). This chain's CDR3 is CASSLDGGWNQPQHF. The CDR3 DNA sequence: TGTGCCAGCAGCTTGGATGGGGGGTGGAATCAGCCCCAGCATTTT.

The chain has TRBV19 and TRBJ1-1; possible D gene TRBD1, 5 bases. CDR3 length: 14 amino acids. Germline CDR1 is LNHDA and CDR2 is SQIVND (reference sequence). Trimming shortened V by 5 bases and J by 0 bases, and 10 bases separated the two germline ends. The chain's CDR3 is CASSLGLLNTEAFF. The CDR3 region has the DNA TGTGCCAGTAGTTTGGGACTTTTGAACACTGAAGCTTTCTTT. Full variable domain (remainder filled in from reference TRBV19 and TRBJ1-1): DGGITQSPKYLFRKEGQNVTLSCEQNLNHDAMYWYRQDPGQGLRLIYYSQIVNDFQKGDIAEGYSVSREKKESFPLTVTSAQKNPTAFYLCASSLGLLNTEAFFGQGTRLTVV.

The chain has TRBV27 and TRBJ1-1; TRBD1 might be the D (6 bases). The CDR3 contains 16 residues. Germline assignment: CDR1 MNHEY and CDR2 SMNVEV (reference sequence). V shed 5 bases and J shed 3 bases, with 19 bases lying between them. The CDR3 region has the DNA TGTGCCAGCAGTCCGGGGGACCGCTCAGGGGACACTGAAGCTTTCTTT. Translation: CASSPGDRSGDTEAFF.

J is TRBJ2-2 and V is TRBV9, with D unresolved. The germline V gene has CDR1 SGDLS and CDR2 YYNGEE. V lost 4 bases, J lost 4 bases, and 8 bases lay in between. The CDR3 has 13 residues. The CDR3 region is CASSPLLTGELFF. The CDR3 DNA reads TGTGCCAGCAGCCCACTTCTCACCGGGGAGCTGTTTTTT.

The J gene is TRBJ1-4, the V gene TRBV28; 9 nucleotides line up with TRBD1. The CDR3 extends over 16 amino acids. The trim removed 6 bases at V and 3 bases at J, leaving 8 bases unmatched. The germline V gene has CDR1 MDHEN and CDR2 SYDVKM. CDR3 residues: CASRLNRQGANEKLFF. In DNA form, the CDR3 reads TGTGCCAGCAGGTTAAACCGACAGGGGGCTAATGAAAAACTGTTTTTT. The whole variable domain, filled in from reference TRBV28 and TRBJ1-4, reads DVKVTQSSRYLVKRTGEKVFLECVQDMDHENMFWYRQDPGLGLRLIYFSYDVKMKEKGDIPEGYSVSREKKERFSLILESASTNQTSMYLCASRLNRQGANEKLFFGSGTQLSVL.

The V call is TRBV7-9, the J call TRBJ1-1; D unresolved. From germline, CDR1 is SEHNR and CDR2 FQNEAQ (reference sequence). This CDR3 comprises 14 residues. V was pared by 1 base and J by 1 base, with 7 bases between. CDR3 in amino acids: CASSLGMGNTEAFF. The CDR3 DNA is TGTGCCAGCAGCTTAGGGATGGGGAACACTGAAGCTTTCTTT.

This clone came up once. V is TRBV29-1 and J is TRBJ2-7, with a weak D call TRBD1 (5 bases). Trimming stripped 1 base from V and 3 bases from J, with 13 bases between. Looked up from germline, CDR1 is SQVTM and CDR2 is ANQGSEA. The CDR3 has 14 residues. The CDR3, as DNA: TGCAGCGTTGAAGCGCCTAGGGGAAACTACGAGCAGTACTTC. This gives the protein CSVEAPRGNYEQYF.

The J gene is TRBJ2-1, the V gene TRBV5-6; 9 positions match TRBD2. Germline V gives CDR1 SGHDT, CDR2 YYEEEE. CDR3 length equals 12 residues. V was pared by 4 bases and J by 13 bases, with 6 bases of the junction left unmatched. CDR3 nucleotide sequence: TGTGCCAGCAGCCCCCAACTAGCGGGTCAGTTCTTC. Protein sequence: CASSPQLAGQFF.

The rearrangement uses TRBV29-1 and TRBJ2-1, with 9 bases that match TRBD2. The CDR3 is made up of 18 amino acids. V trimming: 3 bases; J trimming: 0 bases; junction bases outside the gene matches: 12. Germline V gene data show CDR1 as SQVTM and CDR2 as ANQGSEA. The chain's CDR3 is CSVDSGSLHLSSYNEQFF. The DNA of the CDR3 is TGCAGCGTTGATAGCGGGAGTCTCCATTTGAGCTCCTACAATGAGCAGTTCTTC.

A remark on this clone: It is unclear where the CDR3 begins or ends on the DNA, so no DNA is shown, and the CDR3 is as TCRdb lists it. The chain employs TRBV28 and TRBJ1-1. The CDR3 is 15 amino acids in total, end residues counted. The germline CDR1 and CDR2 sequences are MDHEN and SYDVKM. CDR3 loop: CASSTSRESYTEAFF.

The rearrangement joins TRBV4-1 to TRBJ2-1, with 7 bases identical to TRBD2. The CDR3 spans 15 residues. J lost 10 bases, V lost 0 bases, and 9 bases had no gene match. Germline V lookup: CDR1 MGHRA, CDR2 YSYEKL. The CDR3 protein is CASSQDQASGAEQFF. The CDR3 DNA is TGCGCCAGCAGCCAAGATCAGGCTAGCGGAGCCGAGCAGTTCTTC.

The CDR3 spells CASSPGLAGYNEQFF. CDR3 nucleotide sequence: TGTGCCAGCAGCCCGGGACTAGCGGGTTACAATGAGCAGTTCTTC. The J gene is TRBJ2-1, the V gene TRBV6-5; 12 bases match TRBD2. J gave up 4 bases and V 6 bases, and 4 bases lay outside the gene matches. The CDR3 has 15 residues. Germline CDR1 reads MNHEY; CDR2 reads SVGAGI.

CDR3 sequence (DNA): TGTGCCAGCAGCGACGTATACGAGGGAGTGTCCTACAATGAGCAGTTCTTC. Amino acid sequence: CASSDVYEGVSYNEQFF. The V gene is TRBV28, the J gene TRBJ2-1; D might be TRBD2 (5 bases). This CDR3 region has 17 residues. Trimming took off 6 bases at V and 1 base at J, with 19 bases between the two ends. Germline V gene sequence: CDR1 MDHEN, CDR2 SYDVKM.

A remark on this clone: The same CDR3 arises from other DNA sequences in this sample as well. The chain combines TRBV28 with TRBJ2-7; perhaps TRBD2 as D (6 bases). With 6 bases removed from V and 0 bases from J, the gap between germline ends came to 9 bases. Looked up from germline, CDR1 is MDHEN and CDR2 is SYDVKM. The CDR3 loop spans 13 amino acids. The CDR3 loop reads CASRLSGSYEQYF. The CDR3 bases are TGTGCCAGCAGACTTAGCGGCTCCTACGAGCAGTACTTC.

This chain links TRBV28 with TRBJ2-5; D is unclear. Trimming pared 3 bases from V and 0 bases from J, leaving 5 bases between. The CDR3 is 13 residues long. The germline CDR1 and CDR2 sequences are MDHEN and SYDVKM. CDR3 nucleotides: TGTGCCAGCAGTTTTGGGTACCAAGAGACCCAGTACTTC. This encodes CASSFGYQETQYF.

The chain uses TRBV6-5 and TRBJ2-7, with no clear D. The CDR3 has 14 amino acids. CDR1 and CDR2 from the germline V gene are MNHEY and SVGAGI. V lost 4 bases and J 5 bases, leaving 15 bases between the germline ends. CDR3 protein: CASSSLGPAHEQYF. CDR3 nucleotides: TGTGCCAGCAGTTCCCTTGGACCGGCCCACGAGCAGTACTTC.

The chain uses TRBV5-1 and TRBJ2-2, with unresolved D. Deletions cut 2 bases from V and 1 base from J, with 9 bases between. The CDR3 consists of 15 residues. Germline V gives CDR1 SGHRS, CDR2 YFSETQ. DNA for the CDR3: TGCGCCAGCAGCTTAGCCCCCATGAACACCGGGGAGCTGTTTTTT. It encodes CASSLAPMNTGELFF. Variable domain in full (rest from reference TRBV5-1 and TRBJ2-2): KAGVTQTPRYLIKTRGQQVTLSCSPISGHRSVSWYQQTPGQGLQFLFEYFSETQRNKGNFPGRFSGRQFSNSRSEMNVSTLELGDSALYLCASSLAPMNTGELFFGEGSRLTVL.

The chain combines TRBV6-5 with TRBJ1-5; D is undetermined. Germline assignment: CDR1 MNHEY and CDR2 SVGAGI. V lost 0 bases and J 2 bases, leaving 5 bases between the germline ends. The CDR3 sequence is 14 residues long. For the CDR3, the DNA is TGTGCCAGCAGTTACTCAGTGGGCAATCAGCCCCAGCATTTT. Amino acid sequence: CASSYSVGNQPQHF.

V is TRBV9 and J is TRBJ2-3; D is possibly TRBD2 (6 bases). This CDR3 comprises 16 residues. V lost 3 bases and J lost 1, with 15 bases in between. Per the germline V gene, CDR1 is SGDLS and CDR2 is YYNGEE. CDR3 residues: CASSALWASGTDTQYF. The CDR3 DNA sequence: TGTGCCAGCAGCGCGCTCTGGGCTAGCGGCACAGATACGCAGTATTTT.

The chain combines TRBV4-2 with TRBJ2-7; TRBD2 matches 8 bases. This CDR3 comprises 17 residues. The V and J ends lost 0 bases and 2 bases, in that order; junction bases with no gene match: 9. Germline CDR1 reads LGHNA; CDR2 reads YNFKEQ. In nucleotides, the CDR3 is TGTGCCAGCAGCCAAGAGGGGATAGCGGGGATAGCCTACGAGCAGTACTTC. It specifies CASSQEGIAGIAYEQYF.

This clone has only one observation. The chain joins TRBV7-3 to TRBJ2-2, with 13 bases identical to TRBD2. Per germline, CDR1 SGHTA and CDR2 FQGTGA. The CDR3 spans 16 residues. V lost 5 bases to trimming and J lost 4 bases; unmatched junction nucleotides: 4. This CDR3 is CASSGTSGTATGELFF. In DNA, the CDR3 is TGTGCCAGCAGCGGGACTAGCGGGACTGCCACCGGGGAGCTGTTTTTT.

This chain joins TRBV27 and TRBJ2-5; the match to TRBD2 covers 14 bases. Judging by the DNA end, TRBJ2-7 fits better; the J call may be wrong. This CDR3 region has 14 residues. CDR1 and CDR2 (germline): MNHEY, SMNVEV (reference sequence). The CDR3 sequence: CASSTGTSGSEQYF. The CDR3 nucleotides read TGTGCCAGCAGTACCGGGACTAGCGGGAGCGAGCAGTACTTC.